What follows is one T cell receptor (beta chain) and its context. The target of this receptor is not known. No much larger clone exists at a distance of one base, and base qualities are not known. The Qiagen DNeasy kit was used to extract genomic DNA both from unsorted PBMCs and from the negatively selected CD4+ and CD8+ fractions. TCR beta CDR3 regions were amplified by immunoSEQ multiplex PCR using primers annealing to V and J segments. A synthetic immune receptor repertoire was used to minimize amplification bias, and any remaining bias was removed computationally after sequencing. The authors' analysis ran thus. Repertoire diversity was quantified as the Shannon entropy index using custom Python scripts. Unsorted, CD4+ and CD8+ repertoires were examined separately, except in combined analyses, for which CD4+ and CD8+ sequences were merged in silico. Clonal expansion was defined as at least a 2-fold frequency increase after treatment relative to C1D1, with a pseudocount of 0.5 for undetected baseline clones. Clones with 0 or 1 copy at C1D1 were classified as singleton clones, and clones with 2 or more copies were classified as non-singleton clones. Clones expanded in unsorted samples were assigned a CD4+, CD8+ or unknown annotation through matching of protein sequences in sorted samples from the same patient. Wilcoxon tests were applied to paired samples to test diversity changes from C1D1 to C4D1. Held by TCRdb, this immuneACCESS table contains in-frame sequences only and omits some clones. Under half of the omission traces to an unresolved V gene where checked; the cause of the rest is unknown. The DNA was the basis for D and trimming; V, J and clone size are from that table. The sample has tens of thousands of clones on record, more than 65% of them singletons. The ten largest clones represent 3.5% to 4% of the sample.

The germline V gene specifies MDHEN as CDR1 and SYDVKM as CDR2. Cut back by 5 bases and 5 bases, the V and J ends lie 15 bases apart. There are 14 amino acids in the CDR3, from cysteine to phenylalanine inclusive. Only the CDR3 DNA is retained, 42 bases long and in frame from the first base. The sample is drawn from a study of PD-1 blockade in classical Hodgkin lymphoma (dated by TCRdb to about 2020). About the full investigation: Nivolumab dosing was 3 mg/kg intravenously every 2 weeks, continuing until either disease progression or unacceptable toxicity. The study used TCR beta sequencing and CyTOF to define a peripheral blood immune signature of response to PD-1 blockade in classical Hodgkin lymphoma. The paper as a whole reports these results and caveats: Lower diversity was observed in patients in whom nivolumab was started less than 1 year after ASCT, and these patients were excluded from later analyses so that confounding by immune reconstitution would be avoided. CD4+ but not CD8+ TCR diversity rose significantly by C4D1 (p=0.0027 vs p=0.16), most apparent in complete responders (p=0.02). Trial patients achieving complete response had baseline diversity similar to newly diagnosed patients, whereas partial responders and progressors had significantly lower diversity. The study covered only a single clinical trial cohort, and the causes of the repertoire differences, possibly disease activity or prior therapy, were still not defined. Baseline TCR diversity was reported to be lower in newly diagnosed patients than in healthy donors, and even lower in relapsed/refractory patients.

The sample's time point label, in plain terms: cycle 2 day 1 (C2D1) of nivolumab. Every trial patient had relapsed following autologous stem cell transplantation, and prior brentuximab vedotin exposure was what differed among cohorts A, B and C. The trial cohort comprised 56 patients with relapsed/refractory classical Hodgkin lymphoma whose best overall responses were complete response, partial response or progressive disease. Trial patients were treated with single-agent nivolumab in the multi-cohort phase II CheckMate 205 trial. An independent review committee assessed best overall response by applying the 2007 International Working Group response criteria. Trial PBMCs were collected immediately before nivolumab initiation (C1D1) and during therapy at cycle 2 day 1 and cycle 4 day 1. Peripheral blood was collected in 8 mL Vacutainer Cell Preparation Tubes, from which PBMCs were isolated by centrifugation and then cryopreserved.

The receptor's source is a human donor with classical Hodgkin lymphoma. This sequence uses TRBV28 and TRBJ1-2; the D gene is possibly TRBD1, with 6 bases matching. The source material was peripheral blood mononuclear cells (PBMCs), sampled before the second cycle of nivolumab. The CDR3 region: CASSPRDISYGYTF. The DNA sequence follows: TGTGCCAGCAGTCCCCGGGACATAAGTTATGGCTACACCTTC.